The 21 T cell receptor beta chains presented below share a single source sample, sequenced in a study of beta chain features in type 1 diabetes. The antigens these receptors bind are not known. General study findings and limits: Shorter TCRB CDR3s, moderately but significantly so, marked every one of the four CD4+ subsets in Type 1 diabetes patients.

Since all of the isolated RNA was reverse transcribed, expressed TCRB transcripts were what got sequenced. Profiling relied on immunoSEQ multiplex PCR, and the TCRdb table lists in-frame clones only, not all of them. The sample has about 280,000 clones, about 15% seen once. Input material: naive CD4+ T cells from blood. All receptors come from a man aged 18 to 29 with type 1 diabetes.

This clone was recorded a few times. The chain couples TRBV20-1 to TRBJ2-7; no clear D gene. V was pared by 2 bases and J by 0 bases, with 2 bases between. The CDR3 loop spans 11 amino acids. Germline loops: CDR1 DFQATT, CDR2 SNEGSKA (reference sequence). CDR3 in DNA: TGCAGTGCTAGACTCTCCTACGAGCAGTACTTC. Translation: CSARLSYEQYF.

The genes are TRBV5-6 and TRBJ2-3, with D unclear. The ends were cut back, 4 bases at V and 6 bases at J, with 12 bases in the middle. CDR3 size: 13 residues. Germline V gives CDR1 SGHDT, CDR2 YYEEEE. Here the CDR3 DNA reads TGTGCCAGCAGCCCCCTCGGGTGGGATACGCAGTATTTT. As protein: CASSPLGWDTQYF.

This chain joins TRBV11-2 and TRBJ1-1; maybe TRBD1 (5 bases). V lost 9 bases to trimming and J lost 0 bases, with 8 bases between them. The germline CDR1 and CDR2 sequences are SGHAT and FQNNGV. The CDR3 runs 12 residues. Written as DNA, the CDR3 is TGTGCCAGTAAGGGGATGAACACTGAAGCTTTCTTT. Translating gives CASKGMNTEAFF. The whole variable domain, remainder taken from reference TRBV11-2 and TRBJ1-1, is EAGVAQSPRYKIIEKRQSVAFWCNPISGHATLYWYQQILGQGPKLLIQFQNNGVVDDSQLPKDRFSAERLKGVDSTLKIQPAKLEDSAVYLCASKGMNTEAFFGQGTRLTVV.

This clone was observed a few times. The chain is built from TRBV5-4 and TRBJ1-1; D perhaps matches TRBD1 (6 bases). This CDR3 is built from 14 residues. The ends were cut back, 4 bases at V and 3 bases at J, with 13 bases in the middle. Per the germline V gene, CDR1 is SGHNT and CDR2 is YYREEE (reference sequence). The DNA of the CDR3 is TGTGCCAGCAGCCGAGGTAACAGGGACACTGAAGCTTTCTTT. Its translation is CASSRGNRDTEAFF.

The rearrangement uses TRBV5-4 and TRBJ2-3, with D possibly TRBD2 on 5 matching bases. The CDR3 has 16 residues. Germline CDR1 SGHNT, CDR2 YYREEE (reference sequence). Trimming took off 1 base at V and 2 bases at J, with 14 bases between the two ends. Here the CDR3 DNA reads TGTGCCAGCAGCTTGTACGTAGAGGGAAACACAGATACGCAGTATTTT. Protein: CASSLYVEGNTDTQYF. Looking up the rest from reference TRBV5-4 and TRBJ2-3 gives the full variable domain: ETGVTQSPTHLIKTRGQQVTLRCSSQSGHNTVSWYQQALGQGPQFIFQYYREEENGRGNFPPRFSGLQFPNYSSELNVNALELDDSALYLCASSLYVEGNTDTQYFGPGTRLTVL.

This clone was seen a few times. The rearrangement uses TRBV5-4 and TRBJ2-7; 10 bases align to TRBD1. V trimming: 5 bases; J trimming: 4 bases; junction bases outside the gene matches: 9. The germline V gene encodes CDR1 SGHNT and CDR2 YYREEE (reference sequence). The length of the CDR3 is 15 residues. The CDR3, as DNA: TGTGCCAGCAGTTCGACAGGGGGCCCGAAGTACGAGCAGTACTTC. Its translation: CASSSTGGPKYEQYF.

The rearrangement joins TRBV6-1 to TRBJ2-7, with TRBD2 as a possible D gene (6 bases). Trimming took off 10 bases at V and 3 bases at J, with 16 bases between the two ends. The CDR3 runs to 13 residues. The germline CDR1 and CDR2 sequences are MNHNS and SASEGT. CDR3 DNA: TGTGCCACCCGGGGGAGCGCGGGCTACGAGCAGTACTTC. Protein: CATRGSAGYEQYF.

This clone was detected only a few times. Other nucleotide sequences from this sample produce the same CDR3. The V and J genes are TRBV28 and TRBJ2-5; TRBD1 aligns across 9 bases. CDR3 length equals 14 residues. Germline CDR1 reads MDHEN; CDR2 reads SYDVKM. J gave up 2 bases and V 4 bases, and 2 bases lay outside the gene matches. The CDR3 DNA is TGTGCCAGCAGTTCCGGACAGGGGCAAGAGACCCAGTACTTC. This encodes CASSSGQGQETQYF.

The chain has TRBV15 and TRBJ2-1, with 9 nucleotides matching TRBD1. The germline V gene encodes CDR1 LNHNV and CDR2 YYDKDF (reference sequence). The CDR3 runs 17 residues. The J segment lost 0 bases and the V segment lost 0 bases, leaving 3 bases of the junction unmatched. The CDR3 DNA reads as TGTGCCACCAGCAGAGATTGGGACAGGGTCTCCTACAATGAGCAGTTCTTC. Residues: CATSRDWDRVSYNEQFF.

The chain links TRBV7-9 to TRBJ1-1; no reliable D call. Trimming took 7 bases from V and 5 from J, leaving 8 bases between them. Germline V lookup: CDR1 SEHNR, CDR2 FQNEAQ (reference sequence). The CDR3 is 11 residues long. CDR3 region: CASIVGTEAFF. In nucleotides, the CDR3 is TGTGCCAGCATTGTCGGGACTGAAGCTTTCTTT.

The chain combines TRBV5-1 with TRBJ2-6, with D unresolved. Trimming stripped 0 bases from V and 0 bases from J, with 7 bases between. CDR1 and CDR2 from the germline V gene are SGHRS and YFSETQ. CDR3 length: 16 residues. The CDR3, as DNA: TGCGCCAGCAGCTTGGCACAGATCTCTGGGGCCAACGTCCTGACTTTC. Protein sequence: CASSLAQISGANVLTF.

This clone was observed a handful of times. V usage is TRBV19 and J usage is TRBJ2-2, with 7 bases that match TRBD1. CDR1 LNHDA and CDR2 SQIVND come from the germline V gene (reference sequence). The trim removed 6 bases at V and 2 bases at J, leaving 0 bases unmatched. The CDR3 is made up of 13 amino acids. The CDR3: CASRGGNTGELFF. The DNA of the CDR3 is TGTGCCAGTAGAGGGGGCAACACCGGGGAGCTGTTTTTT.

The rearrangement uses TRBV30 and TRBJ1-1, with 10 bases aligning to TRBD1. The CDR3 has 16 amino acids. V shed 0 bases, J shed 5 bases, and the junction held 9 bases outside the gene matches. Per the germline V gene, CDR1 is GTSNPN and CDR2 is SVGIG (reference sequence). The CDR3 DNA is TGTGCCTGGAGTGTATCGGGACAGGGGTACGGGACTGAAGCTTTCTTT. This codes for CAWSVSGQGYGTEAFF.

This clone was seen a handful of times. V is TRBV29-1 and J is TRBJ1-4; no definite D call. V dropped 0 bases and J dropped 9 bases, with 20 bases sitting between them. The CDR3 is made up of 16 amino acids. Germline lookup yields CDR1 SQVTM and CDR2 ANQGSEA. Written as DNA, the CDR3 is TGCAGCGTTGAAGATCTATTAGAGACTGGTGCGAAAAAACTGTTTTTT. Translated: CSVEDLLETGAKKLFF.

The genes are TRBV18 and TRBJ2-3; D is possibly TRBD1 (5 bases). CDR3 length equals 14 residues. V lost 1 base and J lost 4, with 9 bases in between. CDR1 and CDR2 from the germline V gene are KGHSH and LQKENI. The CDR3 loop reads CASSPRGQADTQYF. Here the CDR3 DNA reads TGTGCCAGCTCACCACGGGGCCAGGCAGATACGCAGTATTTT. The full variable domain, with the rest looked up from reference TRBV18 and TRBJ2-3, is NAGVMQNPRHLVRRRGQEARLRCSPMKGHSHVYWYRQLPEEGLKFMVYLQKENIIDESGMPKERFSAEFPKEGPSILRIQQVVRGDSAAYFCASSPRGQADTQYFGPGTRLTVL.

This clone came up a few times. The chain links TRBV6-5 to TRBJ2-7, with TRBD1 identical over 7 bases. Per the germline V gene, CDR1 is MNHEY and CDR2 is SVGAGI. This CDR3 region has 15 residues. Trimming removed 2 bases from V and 2 bases from J; junction bases left unmatched: 6. The CDR3 protein is CASSYPAGTAYEQYF. CDR3 bases: TGTGCCAGCAGTTACCCGGCTGGGACAGCCTACGAGCAGTACTTC.

The rearrangement uses TRBV11-2 and TRBJ2-1; the match to TRBD2 covers 8 bases. In germline, CDR1 is SGHAT, CDR2 FQNNGV. The CDR3 runs to 18 residues. V shed 4 bases, J shed 4 bases, and the junction held 15 bases outside the gene matches. The CDR3 DNA is TGTGCCAGCAGCTCGTATAGCGGGGACCCGCGGAGATACAATGAGCAGTTCTTC. Its protein is CASSSYSGDPRRYNEQFF.

CDR3 region: CSVEGRQLSSYNSPLHF. DNA of the CDR3: TGCAGCGTTGAAGGGCGGCAGTTGAGCTCCTATAATTCACCCCTCCACTTT. The chain recombines TRBV29-1 with TRBJ1-6; D remains ambiguous. Germline CDR1 reads SQVTM; CDR2 reads ANQGSEA. The germline V and J ends were trimmed by 1 base and 0 bases, with 13 bases remaining between them. The CDR3 is 17 residues long.

The chain couples TRBV27 to TRBJ1-5; possibly TRBD1 for D (5 bases). CDR1 is MNHEY and CDR2 is SMNVEV in the germline V gene (reference sequence). The CDR3 spans 12 residues. Between the trimmed V and J ends, which lost 4 bases and 11 bases, there was a span of 12 bases. For the CDR3, the DNA is TGTGCCAGCAGTTCCCCCCGGGGGGCCCAGCATTTT. The encoded protein is CASSSPRGAQHF.

The chain joins TRBV28 to TRBJ2-7; D gene uncertain. Germline V gene sequence: CDR1 MDHEN, CDR2 SYDVKM. The CDR3 has 12 residues. The V gene lost 6 bases and the J gene lost 7 bases, with 13 bases spanning the gap. Here the CDR3 reads CASSPVRREQYF. The CDR3 DNA follows: TGTGCCAGCAGCCCAGTCCGCAGAGAGCAGTACTTC.

This clone has only a few counts. The V and J genes are TRBV6-1 and TRBJ2-5; 9 bases map to TRBD2. The V segment lost 8 bases and the J segment 5 bases; nucleotides outside the gene matches: 6. Germline CDR1 is MNHNS and CDR2 is SASEGT. The CDR3 has 13 residues. In DNA, the CDR3 is TGTGCCAGCGCGGTAGCGGGAGTGGAGACCCAGTACTTC. Protein sequence: CASAVAGVETQYF.